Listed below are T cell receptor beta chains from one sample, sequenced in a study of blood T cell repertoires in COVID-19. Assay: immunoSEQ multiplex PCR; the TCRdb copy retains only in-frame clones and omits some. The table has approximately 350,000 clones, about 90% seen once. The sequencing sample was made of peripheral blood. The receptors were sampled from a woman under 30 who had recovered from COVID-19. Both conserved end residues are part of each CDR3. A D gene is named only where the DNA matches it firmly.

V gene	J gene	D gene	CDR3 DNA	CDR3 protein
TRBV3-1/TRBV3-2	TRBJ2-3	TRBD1	TGTGCCAGCAGCCCTAGACAGGGGACGATCACAGATACGCAGTATTTT	CASSPRQGTITDTQYF
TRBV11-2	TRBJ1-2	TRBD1	TGTGCCAGCAGCTTGTTGATGGGACAGGGTTCTGGCTACACCTTC	CASSLLMGQGSGYTF
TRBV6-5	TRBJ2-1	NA	TGTGCCAGCAGTCACTCTAGGGGAAATGAGCAGTTCTTC	CASSHSRGNEQFF
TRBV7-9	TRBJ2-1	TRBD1	TGTGCCAGCAGTCGGACAGGGCAGGGCTACAATGAGCAGTTCTTC	CASSRTGQGYNEQFF
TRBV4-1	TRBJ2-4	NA	TGCGCCAGCAGCCAAGCATCCTTTTGGGAGGCCAAAAACATTCAGTACTTC	CASSQASFWEAKNIQYF
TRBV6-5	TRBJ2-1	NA	TGTGCCAGCAGTTGGCTTAGGAGCGGCCTATACAATGAGCAGTTCTTC	CASSWLRSGLYNEQFF
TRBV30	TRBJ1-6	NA	TGTGCCTGGAACAGCCTTAATTCACCCCTCCACTTT	CAWNSLNSPLHF
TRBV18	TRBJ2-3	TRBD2	TGTGCCAGCTCTCACGGACTAGCAGGCGATACAGATACGCAGTATTTT	CASSHGLAGDTDTQYF
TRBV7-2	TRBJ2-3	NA	TGTGCCAGCAGCTTAGCGTCGACATCCACAGATACGCAGTATTTT	CASSLASTSTDTQYF
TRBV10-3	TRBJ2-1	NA	TGTGCCTCCTCGGGTAATGAGCAGTTCTTC	CASSGNEQFF
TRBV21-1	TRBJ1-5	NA	TGTGCCAGCAGCAAAGGACAGGGGAGGAATCAGCCCCAGCATTTT	CASSKGQGRNQPQHF
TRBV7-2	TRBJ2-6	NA	TGTGCCAGCAGCCCGGGAGAGGCTTCTGGGGCCAACGTCCTGACTTTC	CASSPGEASGANVLTF
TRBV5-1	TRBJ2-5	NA	TGCGCCAGCACCTTGGTGGCAGGGGTAGGGGAGACCCAGTACTTC	CASTLVAGVGETQYF
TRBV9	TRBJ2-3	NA	TGTGCCAGCAGCAGGAACTTAGCTCCAGATACGCAGTATTTT	CASSRNLAPDTQYF
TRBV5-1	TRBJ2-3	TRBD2	TGCGCCAGCAGCGATGGTAGGGGCGGGAGTGGAACAGATACGCAGTATTTT	CASSDGRGGSGTDTQYF
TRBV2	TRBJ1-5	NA	TGTGCCAGCAGCAGAGACAGTCTAGAAAATCAGCCCCAGCATTTT	CASSRDSLENQPQHF
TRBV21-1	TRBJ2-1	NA	TGTGCCAGCAGCAAAGGGACTAGCGGGAGGAGGGGTCTTGGCTACAATGAGCAGTTCTTC	CASSKGTSGRRGLGYNEQFF
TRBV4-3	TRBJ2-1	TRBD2	TGCGCCAGCAGCCAAGAGGGACTAGCGGGAGGGGGCAATGAGCAGTTCTTC	CASSQEGLAGGGNEQFF
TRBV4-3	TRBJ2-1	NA	TGCGCCAGCAGCCAAGATTACAGCTACTACAATGAGCAGTTCTTC	CASSQDYSYYNEQFF
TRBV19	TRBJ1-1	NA	TGTGCCAGTAGTAACATCGGCAGGGGTATTGCCACTGAAGCTTTCTTT	CASSNIGRGIATEAFF
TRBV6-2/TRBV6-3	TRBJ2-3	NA	TGTGCCAGCAGTTATATCCAGGGGCCAGATACGCAGTATTTT	CASSYIQGPDTQYF
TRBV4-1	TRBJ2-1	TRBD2	TGCGCCAGCAGCCAAGATGCCGGGACTAGCGGGATCGATGAGCAGTTCTTC	CASSQDAGTSGIDEQFF
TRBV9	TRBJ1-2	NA	TGTGCCAGCAGCCTAACCCCTAACAGGGATGGCTACACCTTC	CASSLTPNRDGYTF
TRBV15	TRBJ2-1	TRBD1	TGTGCCACCAGCAGACTTAACCGGGACAGGGGCCATGAGCAGTTCTTC	CATSRLNRDRGHEQFF
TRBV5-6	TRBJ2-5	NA	TGTGCCAGCAGCTTGGGAGAGGTAGAGACCCAGTACTTC	CASSLGEVETQYF
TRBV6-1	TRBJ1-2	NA	TGTGCCAGCAGTGACCCGACCAGGGGTGGCTACACCTTC	CASSDPTRGGYTF
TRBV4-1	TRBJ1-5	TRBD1	TGCGCCAGCAGCCAAGGGTTCCGGGACAGGGCATCCCGGGGCAATCAGCCCCAGCATTTT	CASSQGFRDRASRGNQPQHF
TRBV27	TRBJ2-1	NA	TGTGCCAGCAGTTATAACAGCTACAATGAGCAGTTCTTC	CASSYNSYNEQFF